A single sample is the source of the 18 T cell receptor beta chains below, sequenced in a study of naive and memory T cell subsets. An oligonucleotide containing a UMI was ligated to the 3' end of TCR cDNA. Amplification of ligated cDNA took four PCR rounds with SP2 and nested alpha and beta constant primers. From the 5' RACE reads, TCRdb called clonotypes with MiXCR, one entry per CDR3 protein. The sample holds roughly 60,000 distinct CDR3 sequences; 7.2% are singletons and the top ten take about 9.8%. The receptors come from a male donor in good health.

This clonotype was recorded many times. V gene TRBV9 combines with J gene TRBJ2-7; 12 nucleotides line up with TRBD1. Germline lookup yields CDR1 SGDLS and CDR2 YYNGEE. J was trimmed by 7 bases and V by 4 bases; bases with no gene match: 6. The CDR3 covers 14 residues. Here the CDR3 DNA reads TGTGCCAGCAGCTCGGGACAGGGGGCGAGGGAGCAGTACTTC. It codes for CASSSGQGAREQYF.

This clonotype was seen a handful of times. The CDR3: CASGSRGWTEAFF. The CDR3 region has the DNA TGTGCTAGTGGCTCCAGGGGTTGGACTGAAGCTTTCTTT. The V gene is TRBV12-5, the J gene TRBJ1-1; tentative D call: TRBD1 (6 bases). The CDR3 length is 13 residues. Germline assignment: CDR1 LGHNT and CDR2 FRNRAP. V gave up 6 bases and J gave up 5 bases, with 13 bases separating them.

Many counts were recorded for this clonotype. The chain links TRBV3-1 to TRBJ1-3, with D uncertain. There are 16 residues in the CDR3. CDR1 and CDR2 (germline): LGHDT, YNNKEL (reference sequence). Trimming left V 0 bases short and J 0 bases short, with 9 bases between. CDR3 nucleotide sequence: TGTGCCAGCAGCCAAGACCCACTGAACTCTGGAAACACCATATATTTT. Its translation is CASSQDPLNSGNTIYF.

Ten or more counts support this clonotype. The chain joins TRBV7-9 to TRBJ2-7; 7 bases agree with TRBD1. Trimming removed 0 bases from V and 2 bases from J; junction bases left unmatched: 1. The germline V gene encodes CDR1 SEHNR and CDR2 FQNEAQ (reference sequence). CDR3 length: 14 amino acids. CDR3 bases: TGTGCCAGCAGCTTAGCACAGGGGACCTACGAGCAGTACTTC. Translating gives CASSLAQGTYEQYF.

This clonotype has ten or more counts. The chain combines TRBV18 with TRBJ2-7; the D is unclear. With 6 bases removed from V and 0 bases from J, the gap between germline ends came to 3 bases. The CDR3 contains 11 residues. Germline V CDR1 and CDR2: KGHSH, LQKENI. DNA for the CDR3: TGTGCCAGCTCCCGCTCCTACGAGCAGTACTTC. This translates into CASSRSYEQYF.

CDR3 bases: TGTGCCAGCAGTCGCACGGGACCGAAGCCCACTGGGGCCAACGTCCTGACTTTC. It yields the protein CASSRTGPKPTGANVLTF. The rearrangement joins TRBV7-8 to TRBJ2-6, with D tentatively TRBD1 or TRBD2 (5 bases each). CDR1 SGHVS and CDR2 FQNEAQ come from the germline V gene. V was shortened by 6 bases and J by 2 bases, with 20 bases between the two germline ends. This CDR3 contains 18 residues. Filled out from reference TRBV7-8 and TRBJ2-6, the complete variable domain reads GAGVSQSPRYKVAKRGQDVALRCDPISGHVSLFWYQQALGQGPEFLTYFQNEAQLDKSGLPSDRFFAERPEGSVSTLKIQRTQQEDSAVYLCASSRTGPKPTGANVLTFGAGSRLTVL.

This clonotype was seen more than once but under ten times. This sequence joins TRBV18 and TRBJ2-7, with D possibly being TRBD1 (6 bases). Germline V gives CDR1 KGHSH, CDR2 LQKENI. This CDR3 is built from 14 residues. V was shortened by 3 bases and J by 0 bases, with 9 bases between the two germline ends. CDR3 loop: CASSPDSNSYEQYF. The CDR3, as DNA: TGTGCCAGCTCACCGGACAGTAACTCCTACGAGCAGTACTTC.

The CDR3 region is CASSLVAGTEYEQYF. Here the CDR3 DNA reads TGCGCCAGCAGCTTGGTGGCAGGGACAGAGTACGAGCAGTACTTC. The chain combines TRBV5-1 with TRBJ2-7, with 7 bases matching TRBD1. This CDR3 comprises 15 residues. CDR1 and CDR2 from the germline V gene are SGHRS and YFSETQ. V lost 0 bases, J lost 4 bases, and 7 bases stayed unmatched.

This clonotype has just a few counts. This chain uses TRBV3-1 with TRBJ2-5; D assignment may be TRBD1 or TRBD2 (5 bases each). From germline, CDR1 is LGHDT and CDR2 YNNKEL (reference sequence). The V and J ends lost 1 base and 3 bases respectively, with 9 bases between them. This CDR3 region has 14 residues. CDR3 amino acids: CASSQGDLKETQYF. Written as DNA, the CDR3 is TGTGCCAGCAGCCAAGGGGACCTAAAAGAGACCCAGTACTTC.

This clonotype has only a few counts. The rearrangement joins TRBV5-1 to TRBJ2-6; 10 bases agree with TRBD1. V shed 4 bases and J 7 bases; nucleotides not matched to a gene: 17. Germline CDR1 and CDR2: SGHRS and YFSETQ. The CDR3 has 19 amino acids. CDR3 DNA: TGCGCCAGCAGCCTACGACAGGGGACAGGGGCTCGTACTGCCAACGTCCTGACTTTC. Translating it yields CASSLRQGTGARTANVLTF.

The rearrangement uses TRBV4-1 and TRBJ1-1, with unresolved D. The germline CDR1 and CDR2 sequences are MGHRA and YSYEKL. Trimming stripped 1 base from V and 2 bases from J, with 20 bases between. The CDR3 is 18 amino acids. The CDR3 DNA reads TGCGCCAGCAGCCAAGGCCTGAGGACGGCTCAAATTAACACTGAAGCTTTCTTT. Protein product: CASSQGLRTAQINTEAFF.

This chain joins TRBV5-1 and TRBJ2-3; 8 nucleotides match TRBD2. This CDR3 comprises 15 residues. CDR1 SGHRS and CDR2 YFSETQ come from the germline V gene. V trimming: 1 base; J trimming: 9 bases; junction bases outside the gene matches: 10. For the CDR3, the DNA is TGCGCCAGCAGCTTGAGCGGGGGCGACGGCCGCACGCAGTATTTT. The encoded protein is CASSLSGGDGRTQYF.

The V and J genes are TRBV7-2 and TRBJ2-3, with 11 bases lining up with TRBD2. The germline CDR1 and CDR2 sequences are SGHTA and FQGNSA. This CDR3 is built from 18 residues. The J segment lost 0 bases and the V segment lost 1 base, leaving 6 bases of the junction unmatched. The CDR3 DNA is TGTGCCAGCAGCTTAGGATTAGCGGGAGGGCCAAGCACAGATACGCAGTATTTT. Protein sequence: CASSLGLAGGPSTDTQYF.

This clonotype was detected many times. CDR3 protein: CASSQWVGGSGANVLTF. The DNA for the CDR3 is TGTGCCAGCAGCCAATGGGTCGGGGGCTCTGGGGCCAACGTCCTGACTTTC. J is TRBJ2-6 and V is TRBV3-1; tentative D call: TRBD2 (6 bases). The CDR3 extends over 17 amino acids. The V and J ends lost 2 bases and 0 bases respectively, with 11 bases between them. Germline CDR1 LGHDT, CDR2 YNNKEL (reference sequence).

Only a few counts were recorded for this clonotype. The chain is built from TRBV28 and TRBJ1-2; D unclear. This CDR3 has 15 residues. CDR1 is MDHEN, CDR2 SYDVKM, per germline. V was trimmed by 4 bases and J by 6 bases, leaving 18 bases between them. The CDR3 here is CASSSPPDGTNGYTF. CDR3 DNA sequence: TGTGCCAGCAGTTCCCCTCCCGACGGTACCAATGGCTACACCTTC.

This clonotype was counted a few times. CDR3 DNA sequence: TGCAGCGTGACAGGGATTATGGAATTAACAGATACGCAGTATTTT. Its translation is CSVTGIMELTDTQYF. This sequence joins TRBV29-1 and TRBJ2-3; TRBD1 matches 7 bases. This CDR3 is 15 amino acids long. With V trimmed by 6 bases and J by 3 bases, 12 bases remained unmatched. Germline V gene lookup returns CDR1 SQVTM and CDR2 ANQGSEA.

This clonotype was seen more than once but under ten times. The CDR3 is CASSPFRQTTNEKLFF. DNA for the CDR3: TGTGCCAGCAGCCCCTTTAGGCAGACAACTAATGAAAAACTGTTTTTT. The chain joins TRBV11-2 to TRBJ1-4; D is unclear. Germline CDR1 is SGHAT and CDR2 is FQNNGV. V was clipped by 5 bases and J by 0 bases, with 13 bases between them. The CDR3 spans 16 residues.

The genes are TRBV18 and TRBJ2-1; TRBD2 aligns across 10 bases. The V and J ends lost 0 bases and 9 bases, in that order; junction bases with no gene match: 8. The germline V gene encodes CDR1 KGHSH and CDR2 LQKENI. The CDR3 totals 16 residues. CDR3 sequence (DNA): TGTGCCAGCTCACCACCGAAGCTAGCGGGAGCCGGTGAGCAGTTCTTC. Protein sequence: CASSPPKLAGAGEQFF.